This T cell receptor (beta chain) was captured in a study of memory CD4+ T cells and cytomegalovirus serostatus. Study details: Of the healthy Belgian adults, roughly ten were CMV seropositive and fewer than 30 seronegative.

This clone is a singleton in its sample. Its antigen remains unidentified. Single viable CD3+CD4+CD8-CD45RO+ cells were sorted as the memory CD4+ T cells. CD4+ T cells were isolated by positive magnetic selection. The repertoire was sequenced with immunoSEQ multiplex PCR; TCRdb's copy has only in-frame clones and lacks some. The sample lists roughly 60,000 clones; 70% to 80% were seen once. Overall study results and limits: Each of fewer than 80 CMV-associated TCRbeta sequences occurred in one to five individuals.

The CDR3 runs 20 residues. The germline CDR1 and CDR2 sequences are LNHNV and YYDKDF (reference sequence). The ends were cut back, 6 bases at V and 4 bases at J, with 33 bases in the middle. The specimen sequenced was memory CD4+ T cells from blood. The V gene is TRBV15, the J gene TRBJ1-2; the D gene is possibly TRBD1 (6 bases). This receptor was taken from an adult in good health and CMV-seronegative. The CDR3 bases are TGTGCCACCAGAACCGTTCGGCGGGGGGGCTCAGAAATGGGGGCCTATGGCTACACCTTC. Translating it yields CATRTVRRGGSEMGAYGYTF.